A selection of T cell receptor beta chains follows, all from one sample in a study of blood T cell repertoires in COVID-19. Here immunoSEQ multiplex PCR was the method, and the copy in TCRdb shows in-frame clones only, minus some. The sample includes 250,000 to 300,000 clones, around nine tenths of them seen just once. The sample consisted of PBMCs or T cells enriched from blood (not recorded which). The source of these receptors is a young woman who had recovered from COVID-19. The conserved cysteine and the conserved F or W are not part of the CDR3 here.

V gene	CDR3 length	J gene	CDR3 protein
TRBV25-1	15	TRBJ2-1	ASSERLSGGAYNEQF
TRBV11-2	13	TRBJ2-1	ASSPVGGTYNEQF
TRBV27	11	TRBJ1-1	ARTGQGSTEAF
TRBV18	13	TRBJ2-3	ASSLGTGDTDTQY
TRBV6-5	12	TRBJ2-2	ASSQQGYTGELF
TRBV28	15	TRBJ2-5	ASSFRTGIPAEETQY
TRBV6-4	14	TRBJ2-5	ASSAPGTGREETQY
TRBV19	12	TRBJ1-2	ASTITDRGGRYT
TRBV12-5	15	TRBJ2-2	ASGLDRLAGDTGELF
TRBV5-1	12	TRBJ1-1	ASSPGGQNTEAF
TRBV27	9	TRBJ1-2	ASRDSYGYT
TRBV29-1	9	TRBJ2-1	SADRGYEQF
TRBV27	12	TRBJ2-1	ASRGLAGNNEQF
TRBV30	16	TRBJ2-1	AWSSTRTSGRAYNEQF
TRBV7-2	13	TRBJ2-7	ASTPTVTTAYEQY
TRBV5-4	12	TRBJ2-7	ASSLESGGAEQY
TRBV5-4	13	TRBJ2-3	ASSTWSKGADTQY
TRBV3-1/TRBV3-2	13	TRBJ1-1	ASSQRDRGLSEAF
TRBV4-3	13	TRBJ2-7	ASSQETYTSYEQY
TRBV27	16	TRBJ1-2	ASSFRGYAQGERFGYT
TRBV19	14	TRBJ2-1	ASSIDGTGSYNEQF
TRBV7-2	12	TRBJ2-7	ASSFRLAGHEQY
TRBV7-6	13	TRBJ2-2	ASSLETGLVGELF
TRBV30	13	TRBJ2-5	AWSVRGGSGETQY
TRBV7-2	15	TRBJ2-2	ASSLSLAGVGTGELF
TRBV28	13	TRBJ2-7	ASSPRASGSYEQY
TRBV29-1	9	TRBJ2-3	SVDSGDTQY